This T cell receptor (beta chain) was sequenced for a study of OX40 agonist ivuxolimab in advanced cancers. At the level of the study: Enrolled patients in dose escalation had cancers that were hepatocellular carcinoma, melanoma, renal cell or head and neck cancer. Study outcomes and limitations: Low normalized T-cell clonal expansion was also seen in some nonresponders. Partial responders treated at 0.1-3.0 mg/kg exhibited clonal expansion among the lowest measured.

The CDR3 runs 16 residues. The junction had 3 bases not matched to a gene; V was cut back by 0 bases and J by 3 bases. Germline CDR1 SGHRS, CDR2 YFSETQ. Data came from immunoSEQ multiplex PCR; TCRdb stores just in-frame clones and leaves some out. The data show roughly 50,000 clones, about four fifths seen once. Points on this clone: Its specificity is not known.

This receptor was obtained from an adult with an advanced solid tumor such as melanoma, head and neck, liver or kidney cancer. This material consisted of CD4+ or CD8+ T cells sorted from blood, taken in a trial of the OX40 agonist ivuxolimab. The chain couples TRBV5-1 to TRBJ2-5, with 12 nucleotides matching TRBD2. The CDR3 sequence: CASSLASSGREETQYF. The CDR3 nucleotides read TGCGCCAGCAGCTTGGCGTCTAGCGGGAGGGAAGAGACCCAGTACTTC. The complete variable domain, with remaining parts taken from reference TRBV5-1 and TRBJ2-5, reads KAGVTQTPRYLIKTRGQQVTLSCSPISGHRSVSWYQQTPGQGLQFLFEYFSETQRNKGNFPGRFSGRQFSNSRSEMNVSTLELGDSALYLCASSLASSGREETQYFGPGTRLLVL.